This T cell receptor beta chain was obtained from a study of T cell responses to AZD1222 COVID-19 vaccine. Study-level results: Most donors were white British, females outnumbered males, and clonal diversity was possibly underestimated.

Trimming shortened V by 5 bases and J by 7 bases, and 15 bases separated the two germline ends. The CDR3 is 14 residues long. CDR1 is SGHDN and CDR2 is FVKESK in the germline V gene. Turning to this clone: Its antigen is as yet unknown.

Using immunoSEQ multiplex PCR, the repertoire was profiled, and TCRdb retains in-frame clones only, with some absent. Here the sample spans approximately 150,000 clones, 85% to 95% being singletons. The material sequenced was peripheral blood, taken 28 days after the second AZD1222 dose. The source of this sequence is an adult who received the AZD1222 COVID-19 vaccine. This chain links TRBV14 with TRBJ1-5, with a possible D match to TRBD1 (5 bases). CDR3 sequence (DNA): TGTGCCAGCAGCGCGGGCGGGGGGACCCAGCCCCAGCATTTT. The encoded protein is CASSAGGGTQPQHF.